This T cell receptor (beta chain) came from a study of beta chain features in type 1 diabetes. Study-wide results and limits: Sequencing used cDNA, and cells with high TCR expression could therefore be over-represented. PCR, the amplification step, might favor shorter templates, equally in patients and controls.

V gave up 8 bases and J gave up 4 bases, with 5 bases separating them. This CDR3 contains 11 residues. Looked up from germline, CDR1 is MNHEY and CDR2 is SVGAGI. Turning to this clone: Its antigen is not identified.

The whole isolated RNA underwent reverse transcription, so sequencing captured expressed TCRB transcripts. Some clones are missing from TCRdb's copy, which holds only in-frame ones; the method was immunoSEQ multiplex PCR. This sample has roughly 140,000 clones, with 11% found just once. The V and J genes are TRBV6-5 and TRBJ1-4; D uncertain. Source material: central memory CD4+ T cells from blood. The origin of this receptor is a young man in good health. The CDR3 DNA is TGTGCCAGCGGTGTTAATGAAAAACTGTTTTTT. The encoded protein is CASGVNEKLFF.